This entry features one T cell receptor (beta chain) sequence. Its matching antigen is unknown. A multiplex PCR was run with 60 Vbeta primers and 13 Jbeta primers. TCRdb keeps only in-frame clones here, not all; method: immunoSEQ multiplex PCR. Of roughly 160,000 clones listed, 70% to 90% are singletons. Germline loops: CDR1 SGHTA, CDR2 FQGTGA. Germline trimming cut 1 base from V and 8 bases from J; bases unmatched to any gene: 5. The CDR3 extends over 15 amino acids. These data are taken from a study of cytomegalovirus exposure and HLA in healthy donors. Overall study results and limits: The investigators catalogued 164 TCR beta chains as cytomegalovirus-associated. Per a prior analysis, the majority of TCR beta V segments were productive roughly 87% or roughly 30% of the time.

This receptor was obtained from a man aged 25-45 years in good health and CMV-seropositive. The V call is TRBV7-3, the J call TRBJ2-1, with TRBD1 identical over 10 bases. Source material: PBMCs. The DNA for the CDR3 is TGTGCCAGCAGCTTAAGGGACAGGGGAAAGTATGAGCAGTTCTTC. Its translation: CASSLRDRGKYEQFF.